Presented here are 3 T cell receptor beta chains from one specimen sequenced in a study of shared clonotypes between healthy human individuals. CD45RO-negative CD8 cells positively selected for CCR7 made up the naive population, which excluded terminally differentiated effector memory CD45RA+ cells. Generated by immunoSEQ multiplex PCR, the TCRdb table keeps only in-frame clones and is missing some. Altogether around 650,000 clones are present, roughly 96% being singletons, with the ten largest covering approximately 0.12%. Sample: naive CD8+ T cells sorted from blood. These receptor sequences come from a woman in her twenties or thirties in good health.

This clone was detected only once. The chain uses TRBV5-6 and TRBJ2-5; possibly TRBD1 for D (6 bases). The J call may not be correct, given that the DNA end is closer to TRBJ2-7. The CDR3 runs 13 residues. Germline assignment: CDR1 SGHDT and CDR2 YYEEEE. CDR3 protein: CASSAGTSYEQYF. DNA for the CDR3: TGTGCCAGCAGCGCCGGGACATCCTACGAGCAGTACTTC.

This chain connects TRBV5-6 to TRBJ2-7; TRBD1 aligns across 10 bases. The J segment lost 4 bases and the V segment lost 1 base, leaving 2 bases of the junction unmatched. This CDR3 is 14 amino acids long. Germline V gene lookup returns CDR1 SGHDT and CDR2 YYEEEE. The DNA for the CDR3 is TGTGCCAGCAGCTTGAGGGACAGGGGATACGAGCAGTACTTC. This encodes CASSLRDRGYEQYF.

The V gene is TRBV15, the J gene TRBJ2-7, with 8 bases that match TRBD2. CDR3 size: 15 residues. V gave up 8 bases and J gave up 6 bases; unmatched junction bases: 15. Germline CDR1 reads LNHNV; CDR2 reads YYDKDF (reference sequence). CDR3: CATSSITGGFGEQYF. The CDR3 nucleotides are TGTGCCACCTCTAGTATAACGGGAGGGTTCGGCGAGCAGTACTTC.